One sample yielded the 11 T cell receptor beta chains listed below, sequenced in a study of T cells in localized non-small cell lung cancer. Sequencing used immunoSEQ multiplex PCR; TCRdb keeps in-frame clones, though not all of them. This sample has about 78,000 clones, with approximately 84% found just once. The specimen was peripheral blood, collected before any cancer treatment. The receptors derive from a man aged 35 to 69 with stage I lung adenocarcinoma.

The chain couples TRBV4-1 to TRBJ2-1, with 10 bases matching TRBD1. Germline V gene sequence: CDR1 MGHRA, CDR2 YSYEKL. V lost 5 bases to trimming and J lost 10 bases; unmatched junction nucleotides: 14. The CDR3 consists of 16 residues. The CDR3 loop reads CASSSPRDRGSWEQFF. CDR3 coding DNA: TGCGCCAGCAGCTCACCGAGGGACAGGGGATCGTGGGAGCAGTTCTTC.

The V gene is TRBV12-2, the J gene TRBJ2-1; TRBD2 reflects the table's D call only, with no check against the DNA. TRBV12-2 is a pseudogene. The CDR3 is 12 residues long. The CDR3 coding sequence is TGTGCAAGAAAGCGGGGCCACAATGAGCAGTTCTTC. It codes for CARKRGHNEQFF.

The chain recombines TRBV15 with TRBJ2-4, with a weak D call TRBD1 (6 bases). From germline, CDR1 is LNHNV and CDR2 YYDKDF (reference sequence). Trimming shortened V by 2 bases and J by 1 base, and 15 bases separated the two germline ends. The CDR3 consists of 17 residues. The CDR3 DNA sequence: TGTGCCACCAGCAGACCACCAGGGGAAGCGGCCAAAAACATTCAGTACTTC. This gives the protein CATSRPPGEAAKNIQYF.

The gene calls are TRBV10-1 and TRBJ2-3, with D perhaps matching TRBD1 (5 bases). V was shortened by 8 bases and J by 4 bases, with 10 bases between the two germline ends. CDR3 size: 12 residues. Germline assignment: CDR1 WNHNN and CDR2 SYGVQD (reference sequence). The CDR3: CASQGSADTQYF. Written as DNA, the CDR3 is TGCGCCAGCCAGGGCTCCGCAGATACGCAGTATTTT.

J is TRBJ1-1 and V is TRBV6-5; D unclear. Germline CDR1 MNHEY, CDR2 SVGAGI. V was trimmed by 5 bases and J by 2 bases, leaving 12 bases between them. The CDR3 extends over 14 amino acids. The CDR3 loop is CASSAAGSNTEAFF. The CDR3 DNA follows: TGTGCCAGCAGTGCCGCGGGGAGTAACACTGAAGCTTTCTTT.

This clone was counted a single time. The genes are TRBV4-2 and TRBJ2-2; D remains ambiguous. The V gene lost 4 bases and the J gene lost 3 bases, with 9 bases spanning the gap. CDR1 LGHNA and CDR2 YNFKEQ come from the germline V gene. There are 14 residues in the CDR3. The CDR3 spells CASSPPGDTGELFF. DNA of the CDR3: TGTGCCAGCAGCCCCCCGGGTGACACCGGGGAGCTGTTTTTT.

The V call is TRBV5-1, the J call TRBJ2-1; D possibly corresponds to TRBD2 (6 bases). The CDR3 sequence is 14 residues long. The V end was cut by 6 bases, the J end by 8 bases, with 18 bases between. Germline CDR1 SGHRS, CDR2 YFSETQ. CDR3 bases: TGCGCCAGCACCCCGGGACTCTTGGCGGATGAGCAGTTCTTC. Translation gives CASTPGLLADEQFF. The whole variable domain, filled in from reference TRBV5-1 and TRBJ2-1, reads KAGVTQTPRYLIKTRGQQVTLSCSPISGHRSVSWYQQTPGQGLQFLFEYFSETQRNKGNFPGRFSGRQFSNSRSEMNVSTLELGDSALYLCASTPGLLADEQFFGPGTRLTVL.

The chain carries TRBV11-2 and TRBJ2-7, with 10 nucleotides matching TRBD1. The CDR3 is 14 residues long. V was pared by 5 bases and J by 4 bases, with 5 bases of the junction left unmatched. Germline V lookup: CDR1 SGHAT, CDR2 FQNNGV. The CDR3 DNA follows: TGTGCCAGCAGCCCGGGACAGGGGAGTTACGAGCAGTACTTC. Translation: CASSPGQGSYEQYF.

The rearrangement uses TRBV28 and TRBJ2-3; either TRBD1 or TRBD2 may supply D (5 bases each). The V gene's germline CDR1 is MDHEN and CDR2 SYDVKM. The V gene lost 5 bases and the J gene lost 5 bases, with 20 bases spanning the gap. The CDR3 length is 16 residues. The CDR3 DNA sequence: TGTGCCAGCAGTGAGCCGGGGCAGTATCGCAGAGATACGCAGTATTTT. This encodes CASSEPGQYRRDTQYF.

This chain connects TRBV10-3 to TRBJ1-2; D call uncertain. Germline CDR1 ENHRY, CDR2 SYGVKD. CDR3 length: 14 amino acids. V was shortened by 4 bases and J by 3 bases, with 12 bases between the two germline ends. The CDR3 DNA is TGTGCCATCAGTGGGTCCGGGCCGGACTATGGCTACACCTTC. Its protein product is CAISGSGPDYGYTF.

The J gene is TRBJ1-5, the V gene TRBV7-9; TRBD1 might be the D (5 bases). This CDR3 has 14 residues. Trimming took off 1 base at V and 5 bases at J, with 9 bases between the two ends. In germline, CDR1 is SEHNR, CDR2 FQNEAQ (reference sequence). CDR3 region: CASSLGQGYQPQHF. The CDR3 DNA is TGTGCCAGCAGCTTAGGGCAGGGTTATCAGCCCCAGCATTTT.